A selection of T cell receptor beta chains follows, all from one sample in a study of T cells in Graves' hyperthyroidism and ophthalmopathy. TCRdb independently ran MiXCR on the multiplex PCR reads; one entry per CDR3 protein. The profile shows some 700,000 distinct CDR3 sequences, about 18% of them singletons. The sequencing sample was made of blood. These receptors were obtained from a man aged 50 to 60 with Graves' hyperthyroidism. Both conserved end residues are part of each CDR3. A D gene is named only where the DNA matches it firmly. Clone size is shown for a subset of rows, as once, few, many or a class of expanded clone.

TRBD1 | . | TRBJ1-1 | TRBV7-9 | TGTGCCAGCAGCCTAACTACAGGGGAGGGCACTGAAGCTTTCTTT | CASSLTTGEGTEAFF
. | . | TRBJ2-5 | TRBV13 | TGTGCCAGCAGCTTCGGGGGTAGAGAGACCCAGTACTTC | CASSFGGRETQYF
. | many | TRBJ1-2 | TRBV28 | TGTGCCAGCAGTTTAATCCTTTTAAACTATGGCTACACCTTC | CASSLILLNYGYTF
. | many | TRBJ2-1 | TRBV28 | TGTGCCAGCAGTTTTGGTAGGCTGAACAATGAGCAGTTCTTC | CASSFGRLNNEQFF
. | few | TRBJ2-2 | TRBV20-1 | TGCAGTGCTAGTAGAGCCGGGGAGCTGTTTTTT | CSASRAGELFF
TRBD2 | many | TRBJ2-2 | TRBV14 | TGTGCCAGCAGCCAAGACTGGCTAGCGGGAAACACCGGGGAGCTGTTTTTT | CASSQDWLAGNTGELFF
. | many | TRBJ1-2 | TRBV30 | TGTGCCTGGAACCTACCACTCTATGGCTACACCTTC | CAWNLPLYGYTF
TRBD1 | few | TRBJ2-3 | TRBV18 | TGTGCCTCCTCAGGGGGCAAAGATACGCAGTATTTT | CASSGGKDTQYF
TRBD1 | many | TRBJ2-3 | TRBV20-1 | TGCAGCCCCGGACAGGTTAGAGATACGCAGTATTTT | CSPGQVRDTQYF
. | many | TRBJ1-5 | TRBV30 | TGTGCCTGGAGTGTATTTTCGGGGACCGTCATCCCCAATCAGCCCCAGCATTTT | CAWSVFSGTVIPNQPQHF
. | . | TRBJ2-3 | TRBV3-1 | TGTGCCAGCAGCCGCCAGGTAGGGGGGAGCACAGATACGCAGTATTTT | CASSRQVGGSTDTQYF
TRBD1 | many | TRBJ2-7 | TRBV9 | TGTGCCAGCAGCGTAGGGGACAGAAAGGGCGAGCAGTACTTC | CASSVGDRKGEQYF
TRBD2 | many | TRBJ2-3 | TRBV29-1 | TGCAGCGTTGAAGCTAGCGGGAGCACAGATACGCAGTATTTT | CSVEASGSTDTQYF
TRBD1 | many | TRBJ2-6 | TRBV27 | TGTGCCAGCAGTGGCCTGCCAGGGGGAACGGCCAACGTCCTGACTTTC | CASSGLPGGTANVLTF
TRBD1 | many | TRBJ1-4 | TRBV7-6 | TGTGCCAGCAGCTTAGCGGGGACAGGGGGCCACGAAAAACTGTTTTTT | CASSLAGTGGHEKLFF
. | . | TRBJ2-3 | TRBV11-2 | TGTGCCAGCAGCCAAGATTCCCAATCCACCTTCCGAAATACGCAGTATTTT | CASSQDSQSTFRNTQYF
. | many | TRBJ2-7 | TRBV6-2/TRBV6-3 | TGTGCCAGCAGTTACTCGCAGTCCTACGAGCAGTACTTC | CASSYSQSYEQYF
. | . | TRBJ2-7 | TRBV2 | TGTGCCAGCAGCGACAAGGGACCGTTCTTCTCCTACGAGCAGTACTTC | CASSDKGPFFSYEQYF
TRBD1 | . | TRBJ1-4 | TRBV18 | TGTGCCAGCTCACCACCGGTGGGACAGCACGATAATGAAAAACTGTTTTTT | CASSPPVGQHDNEKLFF
TRBD1 | . | TRBJ1-5 | TRBV18 | TGTGCCAGCTCACCAAACCAGGGACAGGGGGCAGGTCAGCCCCAGCATTTT | CASSPNQGQGAGQPQHF
TRBD2 | many | TRBJ2-7 | TRBV3-1 | TGTGCCAGCAGCCAAGGACTAGCAGGCTACGAGCAGTACTTC | CASSQGLAGYEQYF
TRBD1 | few | TRBJ2-1 | TRBV4-1 | TGCGCCAGCAGCCTCCGGCAAGCGGACAGGGGCGGCAATGAGCAGTTCTTC | CASSLRQADRGGNEQFF
. | . | TRBJ2-7 | TRBV20-1 | TGCAGTGCTAGAGATGCCCGGGCCCAGCAATGGGAGCAGTACTTC | CSARDARAQQWEQYF
TRBD1 | many | TRBJ2-7 | TRBV28 | TGTGCCAGCAGTCGCAGAGGGACAGGGAGGGCCTACGAGCAGTACTTC | CASSRRGTGRAYEQYF
. | few | TRBJ1-2 | TRBV30 | TGTGCCTGGAGTGTATCCTCAGGTGGGGCCCCCTATGCTGGCTACACCTTC | CAWSVSSGGAPYAGYTF
. | few | TRBJ2-1 | TRBV9 | TGTGCCAGCAGCGTAGGAGGGCGGGCCTACAATGAGCAGTTCTTC | CASSVGGRAYNEQFF
. | many | TRBJ2-3 | TRBV2 | TGTGCCAGGGCCCAGGGGACTTACACAGATACGCAGTATTTT | CARAQGTYTDTQYF
TRBD1 | . | TRBJ1-5 | TRBV4-1 | TGCGCCAGCAGCCCCCTGGGCAGGGGGCAACACCAGCCCCAGCATTTT | CASSPLGRGQHQPQHF
. | few | TRBJ2-7 | TRBV30 | TGTGCCTGGACCCCCAAAGACTCCTACGAGCAGTACTTC | CAWTPKDSYEQYF
TRBD2 | few | TRBJ2-1 | TRBV29-1 | TGCAGCGTTGGCGGGGGATTTGAGCCCTACAATGAGCAGTTCTTC | CSVGGGFEPYNEQFF
. | . | TRBJ2-1 | TRBV20-1 | TGCAGTGCTAGCGAGCGAACGAGCTCCTACAATGAGCAGTTCTTC | CSASERTSSYNEQFF
. | many | TRBJ2-1 | TRBV11-3 | TGTGCCAGCAGCTTAGATTTCCCGGGTGGCTACAATGAGCAGTTCTTC | CASSLDFPGGYNEQFF